One sample yielded the 14 T cell receptor beta chains listed below, sequenced in a study of CD8 T cells in Susac syndrome. Random hexamers primed reverse transcription of about 0.5 to 1 ug RNA. TCRdb reprocessed the immunoSEQ multiplex PCR reads with MiXCR, giving one entry per CDR3 protein. The repertoire holds under 200,000 distinct CDR3 sequences, with 85% to 95% as singletons. The specimen was CD4+ T cells from PBMCs. Receptor source: a human donor with Susac syndrome.

The rearrangement joins TRBV7-9 to TRBJ2-3; D perhaps matches TRBD1 (6 bases). V was cut by 2 bases and J by 1 base, with 7 bases left in between. The germline CDR1 and CDR2 sequences are SEHNR and FQNEAQ (reference sequence). The CDR3 contains 14 residues. CDR3 loop: CASSLWTGTDTQYF. The CDR3 DNA follows: TGTGCCAGCAGCTTATGGACAGGCACAGATACGCAGTATTTT.

The chain links TRBV19 to TRBJ2-5, with D maybe TRBD2 (6 bases). Germline V gene lookup returns CDR1 LNHDA and CDR2 SQIVND (reference sequence). V was shortened by 3 bases and J by 2 bases, with 13 bases between the two germline ends. The CDR3 runs 15 residues. The CDR3 nucleotides are TGTGCCAGTAGTATGGCCGGGACTTTTCAAGAGACCCAGTACTTC. This encodes CASSMAGTFQETQYF.

This chain links TRBV5-1 with TRBJ1-2; weak D call: TRBD1 (6 bases). Trimming stripped 4 bases from V and 7 bases from J, with 17 bases between. The CDR3 spans 14 residues. Germline V lookup: CDR1 SGHRS, CDR2 YFSETQ. This CDR3 reads CASSLQGEARGYTF. The CDR3 nucleotides read TGCGCCAGCAGCCTACAGGGTGAGGCTCGTGGCTACACCTTC.

The rearrangement uses TRBV20-1 and TRBJ2-4; D is undetermined. V dropped 7 bases and J dropped 0 bases, with 7 bases sitting between them. Per germline, CDR1 DFQATT and CDR2 SNEGSKA (reference sequence). CDR3 length equals 12 residues. The CDR3 spells CSGVVAKNIQYF. The CDR3, as DNA: TGCAGTGGGGTGGTAGCCAAAAACATTCAGTACTTC.

This clonotype has just one count. The chain employs TRBV19 and TRBJ2-3, with 7 bases identical to TRBD2. Germline-derived CDR1 and CDR2 are LNHDA and SQIVND (reference sequence). The CDR3 consists of 14 residues. Germline trimming cut 10 bases from V and 1 base from J; bases unmatched to any gene: 8. CDR3 DNA sequence: TGTGCCACCCAGGATCTAGCGGGCACAGATACGCAGTATTTT. Residues: CATQDLAGTDTQYF.

The V and J genes are TRBV4-1 and TRBJ2-7; 11 bases line up with TRBD2. CDR1 and CDR2 (germline): MGHRA, YSYEKL. This CDR3 has 14 residues. V was pared by 2 bases and J by 12 bases, with 9 bases of the junction left unmatched. The CDR3 DNA sequence: TGCGCCAGCAGCCAAACTAGCGGGGGACATAAAAGGTACTTC. It specifies CASSQTSGGHKRYF.

The V and J genes are TRBV5-1 and TRBJ2-3; the D is unclear. Germline V lookup: CDR1 SGHRS, CDR2 YFSETQ. The V end was cut by 2 bases, the J end by 0 bases, with 13 bases between. The CDR3 extends over 16 amino acids. CDR3 in amino acids: CASSLGPTPSTDTQYF. CDR3 DNA sequence: TGCGCCAGCAGCTTAGGGCCGACGCCTAGCACAGATACGCAGTATTTT.

The chain has TRBV20-1 and TRBJ2-7; TRBD1 matches at 7 bases. This CDR3 comprises 13 residues. Germline CDR1 is DFQATT and CDR2 is SNEGSKA (reference sequence). Trimming took 6 bases from V and 2 from J; bases not matched to a gene: 7. CDR3 DNA sequence: TGCAGTGCAACCGGGACAGCCCCCTACGAGCAGTACTTC. Protein sequence: CSATGTAPYEQYF.

The rearrangement joins TRBV2 to TRBJ2-1; 15 bases are shared with TRBD2. There are 15 residues in the CDR3. Germline V gene sequence: CDR1 SNHLY, CDR2 FYNNEI. Trimming cost V 9 bases and J 9 bases; bases outside gene matches: 9. The CDR3 is CARSRTSGGAGEQFF. DNA for the CDR3: TGTGCCAGATCCCGGACTAGCGGGGGGGCCGGTGAGCAGTTCTTC.

This chain connects TRBV4-2 to TRBJ2-1; TRBD2 agrees at 14 bases. The germline CDR1 and CDR2 sequences are LGHNA and YNFKEQ. With 2 bases clipped from V and 1 base from J, the junction kept 1 base outside the gene matches. This CDR3 is built from 17 residues. The DNA of the CDR3 is TGTGCCAGCAGCCAACGACTAGCGGGGGGGTCCTACAATGAGCAGTTCTTC. Its protein is CASSQRLAGGSYNEQFF.

The chain uses TRBV29-1 and TRBJ2-3; 10 bases are shared with TRBD2. Germline CDR1 reads SQVTM; CDR2 reads ANQGSEA. The ends lost 6 bases at V and 1 base at J; junction bases unmatched: 4. The CDR3 spans 14 residues. As DNA, the CDR3 is TGCAGCGTGACAGGACTAGCGGGCACAGATACGCAGTATTTT. Its protein is CSVTGLAGTDTQYF.

This CDR3 reads CASSLGSSRYEQYF. The CDR3 coding sequence is TGCGCCAGCAGCTTAGGGTCTTCTAGATACGAGCAGTACTTC. The J gene is TRBJ2-7, the V gene TRBV5-1; no clear D gene. Between the trimmed V and J ends, which lost 2 bases and 4 bases, there was a span of 13 bases. The CDR3 has 14 residues. CDR1 SGHRS and CDR2 YFSETQ come from the germline V gene.

The chain couples TRBV18 to TRBJ1-5; tentative D call: TRBD1 (6 bases). This CDR3 is built from 13 residues. Trimming shortened V by 8 bases and J by 4 bases, and 12 bases separated the two germline ends. Germline V lookup: CDR1 KGHSH, CDR2 LQKENI. In DNA form, the CDR3 reads TGTGCCAGCCAACAGGGAGGAAATCAGCCCCAGCATTTT. As protein: CASQQGGNQPQHF.

This clonotype was found once. The J gene is TRBJ1-1, the V gene TRBV20-1, with 7 bases aligning to TRBD1. V shed 6 bases and J 4 bases; nucleotides not matched to a gene: 8. Germline V gene data show CDR1 as DFQATT and CDR2 as SNEGSKA (reference sequence). The length of the CDR3 is 13 residues. CDR3: CSATTGAATEAFF. Written as DNA, the CDR3 is TGCAGTGCCACTACAGGGGCGGCCACTGAAGCTTTCTTT.